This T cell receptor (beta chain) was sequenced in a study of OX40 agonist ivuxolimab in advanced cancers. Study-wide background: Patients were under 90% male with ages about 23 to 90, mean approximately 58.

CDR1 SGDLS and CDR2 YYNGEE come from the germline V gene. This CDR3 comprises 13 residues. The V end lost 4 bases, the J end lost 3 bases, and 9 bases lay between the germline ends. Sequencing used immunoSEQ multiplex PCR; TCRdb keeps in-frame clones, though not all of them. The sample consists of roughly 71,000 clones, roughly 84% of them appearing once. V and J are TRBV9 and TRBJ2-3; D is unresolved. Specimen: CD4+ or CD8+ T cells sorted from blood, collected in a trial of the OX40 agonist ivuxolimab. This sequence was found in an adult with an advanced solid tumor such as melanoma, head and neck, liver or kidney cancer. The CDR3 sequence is CASSSARTDTQYF. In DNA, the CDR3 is TGTGCCAGCAGCTCCGCGAGGACAGATACGCAGTATTTT. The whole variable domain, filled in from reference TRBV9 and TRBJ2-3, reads DSGVTQTPKHLITATGQRVTLRCSPRSGDLSVYWYQQSLDQGLQFLIQYYNGEERAKGNILERFSAQQFPDLHSELNLSSLELGDSALYFCASSSARTDTQYFGPGTRLTVL.